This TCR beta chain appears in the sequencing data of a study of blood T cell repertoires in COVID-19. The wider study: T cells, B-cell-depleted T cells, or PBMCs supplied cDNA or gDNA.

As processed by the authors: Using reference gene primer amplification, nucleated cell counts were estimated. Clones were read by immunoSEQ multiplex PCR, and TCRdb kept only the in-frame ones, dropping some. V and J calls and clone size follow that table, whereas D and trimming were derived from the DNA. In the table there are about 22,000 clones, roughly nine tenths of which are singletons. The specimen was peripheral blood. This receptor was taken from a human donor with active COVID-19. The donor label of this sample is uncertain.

CDR3 DNA sequence: TGTGCCAGCAGCTTATCGATAGGAGACTACGAGCAGTACTTC. Protein product: CASSLSIGDYEQYF. The chain uses TRBV5-4 and TRBJ2-7; D uncertain. CDR1 is SGHNT and CDR2 is YYREEE in the germline V gene (reference sequence). Between the trimmed V and J ends, which lost 2 bases and 3 bases, there was a span of 12 bases. The CDR3 has 14 residues.